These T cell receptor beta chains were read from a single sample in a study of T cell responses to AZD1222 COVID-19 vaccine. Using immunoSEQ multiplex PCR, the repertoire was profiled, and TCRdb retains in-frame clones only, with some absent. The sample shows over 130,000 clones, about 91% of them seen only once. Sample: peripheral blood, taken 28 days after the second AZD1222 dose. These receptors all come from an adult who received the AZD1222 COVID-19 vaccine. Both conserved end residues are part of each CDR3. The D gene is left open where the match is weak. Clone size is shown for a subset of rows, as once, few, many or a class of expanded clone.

cdr3_aa: CASSLAGRGRNYGYTF
cdr3_nt: TGTGCCAGCAGCTTGGCCGGCAGGGGGCGAAACTATGGCTACACCTTC
j_call: TRBJ1-2
v_call: TRBV5-8
d_call: TRBD1
clone_size: .

cdr3_aa: CAIRKDTGGDGYEQYF
cdr3_nt: TGTGCCATCAGGAAGGACACAGGGGGCGACGGATACGAGCAGTACTTC
j_call: TRBJ2-7
v_call: TRBV10-3
d_call: TRBD1
clone_size: once

cdr3_aa: CASSSRDGENTEAFF
cdr3_nt: TGCGCCAGCAGCTCCCGGGACGGAGAGAACACTGAAGCTTTCTTT
j_call: TRBJ1-1
v_call: TRBV5-1
d_call: .
clone_size: .

cdr3_aa: CASSSRQGAIGQPQHF
cdr3_nt: TGTGCCAGCAGTTCCCGACAGGGGGCGATAGGTCAGCCCCAGCATTTT
j_call: TRBJ1-5
v_call: TRBV28
d_call: TRBD1
clone_size: .

cdr3_aa: CASSSGAGAYNEQFF
cdr3_nt: TGTGCCAGCAGCTCTGGAGCGGGAGCCTACAATGAGCAGTTCTTC
j_call: TRBJ2-1
v_call: TRBV11-2
d_call: TRBD2
clone_size: once

cdr3_aa: CSVEQRVQETQYF
cdr3_nt: TGCAGCGTTGAACAGCGGGTACAAGAGACCCAGTACTTC
j_call: TRBJ2-5
v_call: TRBV29-1
d_call: .
clone_size: once

cdr3_aa: CASSLGTGLGNEQFF
cdr3_nt: TGTGCCAGCAGCTTGGGTACGGGCCTGGGCAATGAGCAGTTCTTC
j_call: TRBJ2-1
v_call: TRBV5-4
d_call: .
clone_size: .

cdr3_aa: CASITAGVGNSPLHF
cdr3_nt: TGTGCCAGCATAACGGCAGGGGTAGGAAATTCACCCCTCCACTTT
j_call: TRBJ1-6
v_call: TRBV28
d_call: .
clone_size: .

cdr3_aa: CASSQGLGLTVKNIQYF
cdr3_nt: TGTGCCAGCAGCCAAGGCCTTGGCCTTACAGTCAAAAACATTCAGTACTTC
j_call: TRBJ2-4
v_call: TRBV3-1/TRBV3-2
d_call: .
clone_size: .

cdr3_aa: CASSLSGTGGFNSPLHF
cdr3_nt: TGTGCCAGCAGTTTAAGTGGGACAGGTGGATTTAATTCACCCCTCCACTTT
j_call: TRBJ1-6
v_call: TRBV27
d_call: TRBD1
clone_size: .